The clone carrying this TCR beta chain has only one observation. Its antigen remains unidentified. The CDR3 extends over 16 amino acids. Germline V CDR1 and CDR2: SGHKS, YYEKEE (reference sequence). Trimming removed 4 bases at V and 6 bases at J, with 23 bases between. The analysis used unsorted bulk bone marrow, not T-cell subsets. Repertoires were generated with immunoSEQ multiplex PCR, while TCRdb's copy carries only in-frame clones and drops some. Of 5,000 to 6,500 clones detected, roughly 80% appear once; the ten largest clones hold around a quarter. This entry comes from a study of hypomethylating agent response in myelodysplastic syndrome. Study-level results: The MDS versus healthy comparison may be affected by non-age-matched controls.

The origin of this receptor is a human donor with myelodysplastic syndrome. The chain uses TRBV5-5 and TRBJ2-7, with D perhaps TRBD1 or TRBD2 (7 bases each). Here the sequenced sample was bone marrow, taken before or after starting hypomethylating agent treatment for myelodysplastic syndrome (not recorded which). CDR3 nucleotides: TGTGCCAGCAGCCTAGGGGGGGGCTCGACAGGGCCCGAGCAGTACTTC. Translating it yields CASSLGGGSTGPEQYF.